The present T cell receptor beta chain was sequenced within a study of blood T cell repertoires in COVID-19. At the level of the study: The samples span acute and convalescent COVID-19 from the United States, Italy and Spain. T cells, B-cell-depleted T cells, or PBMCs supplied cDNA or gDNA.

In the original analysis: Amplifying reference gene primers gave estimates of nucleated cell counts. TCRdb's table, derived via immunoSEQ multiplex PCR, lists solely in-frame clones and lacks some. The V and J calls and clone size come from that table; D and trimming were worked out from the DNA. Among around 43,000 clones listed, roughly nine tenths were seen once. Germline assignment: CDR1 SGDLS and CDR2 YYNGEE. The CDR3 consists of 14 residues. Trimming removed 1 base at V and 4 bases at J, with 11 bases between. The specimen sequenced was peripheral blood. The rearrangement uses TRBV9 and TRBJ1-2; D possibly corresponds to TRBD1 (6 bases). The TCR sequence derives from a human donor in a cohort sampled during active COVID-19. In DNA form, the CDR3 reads TGTGCCAGCAGCGTACGGCAGGGGTCCTATGGCTACACCTTC. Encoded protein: CASSVRQGSYGYTF.